These 5 T cell receptor beta chains were sequenced from one sample in a study of early stage breast cancer tumors. TCRdb's copy holds only in-frame clones and misses some; the assay was immunoSEQ multiplex PCR. The data show about 14,000 clones, roughly 80% seen once. Sequenced material: normal breast tissue next to the tumor. Source of these receptors: a young adult with breast cancer.

The chain is built from TRBV18 and TRBJ2-6; 8 nucleotides line up with TRBD1. The CDR3 spans 16 residues. Germline CDR1 KGHSH, CDR2 LQKENI. V was clipped by 4 bases and J by 0 bases; unmatched bases: 2. The CDR3 loop reads CASSRDRISGANVLTF. Here the CDR3 DNA reads TGTGCCAGCTCACGGGACAGGATCTCTGGGGCCAACGTCCTGACTTTC.

The chain uses TRBV19 and TRBJ1-6; the D is unclear. V gave up 6 bases and J gave up 7 bases, with 4 bases separating them. The CDR3 runs to 11 residues. Germline V gene data show CDR1 as LNHDA and CDR2 as SQIVND (reference sequence). The CDR3 protein is CASRQNSPLHF. The DNA of the CDR3 is TGTGCCAGTAGACAGAATTCACCCCTCCACTTT.

The J gene is TRBJ2-7, the V gene TRBV30, with D uncertain. Trimming stripped 4 bases from V and 2 bases from J, with 12 bases between. The CDR3 has 13 residues. Germline V CDR1 and CDR2: GTSNPN, SVGIG (reference sequence). The CDR3 nucleotides read TGTGCCTGGATTCCTATTGGGGCCTACGAGCAGTACTTC. Translated: CAWIPIGAYEQYF.

V is TRBV27 and J is TRBJ2-4; 11 bases are a match to TRBD2. Per germline, CDR1 MNHEY and CDR2 SMNVEV (reference sequence). Trimming took 4 bases from V and 6 from J; bases not matched to a gene: 8. This CDR3 is built from 16 residues. The CDR3 DNA is TGTGCCAGCAGTTCCCTCGGGACTAGCGGCTTAAACATTCAGTACTTC. This translates into CASSSLGTSGLNIQYF.

The rearrangement links TRBV27 to TRBJ2-2, with a possible D match to TRBD2 (5 bases). The CDR3 has 16 residues. Between the trimmed V and J ends, which lost 3 bases and 1 base, there was a span of 12 bases. Germline V gene data show CDR1 as MNHEY and CDR2 as SMNVEV (reference sequence). CDR3 bases: TGTGCCAGCAGTTTTCTTCCGGGGATGAACACCGGGGAGCTGTTTTTT. It encodes CASSFLPGMNTGELFF.